These 5 T cell receptor beta chains were sequenced from one sample in a study of cytomegalovirus exposure and HLA in healthy donors. 60 Vbeta and 13 Jbeta primers were used in PCR. TCRdb keeps only in-frame clones here, not all; method: immunoSEQ multiplex PCR. This table has about 93,000 clones, 82% appearing once. Specimen: PBMCs. The source is a middle-aged man in good health and CMV-seronegative.

V usage is TRBV19 and J usage is TRBJ2-1; 9 bases are shared with TRBD1. After removal of 2 bases from V and 2 bases from J, the junction contained 7 bases not matched to a gene. The CDR3 totals 17 residues. Germline V gene lookup returns CDR1 LNHDA and CDR2 SQIVND (reference sequence). The CDR3 DNA is TGTGCCAGTAGTATATCGTTGGGGACAGGGACCTACAATGAGCAGTTCTTC. Translating it yields CASSISLGTGTYNEQFF.

This clone appeared once. This chain uses TRBV15 with TRBJ2-7; D is ambiguous. The V and J ends lost 0 bases and 2 bases respectively, with 5 bases between them. This CDR3 is 13 amino acids long. CDR1 is LNHNV and CDR2 is YYDKDF in the germline V gene (reference sequence). The CDR3 DNA sequence: TGTGCCACCAGCAGAGATCCTGCCTACGAGCAGTACTTC. It encodes CATSRDPAYEQYF.

The chain employs TRBV7-2 and TRBJ2-5; 8 positions agree with TRBD2. V shed 5 bases, J shed 7 bases, and the junction held 12 bases outside the gene matches. The CDR3 consists of 15 residues. The V gene's germline CDR1 is SGHTA and CDR2 FQGNSA. The CDR3 region is CASSPGTSWAATQYF. The CDR3 region has the DNA TGTGCCAGCAGCCCAGGGACTAGTTGGGCAGCGACCCAGTACTTC.

V and J are TRBV29-1 and TRBJ1-2; D ambiguous. Germline V gene data show CDR1 as SQVTM and CDR2 as ANQGSEA. V lost 3 bases, J lost 2 bases, and 10 bases lay in between. There are 13 residues in the CDR3. The CDR3, as DNA: TGCAGCGTTGATCTGAGAATAAACTATGGCTACACCTTC. Protein: CSVDLRINYGYTF.

Of note for this clone: One junction end does not reproduce the germline sequence, and a read error may be involved. The chain carries TRBV9 and TRBJ2-1; 7 bases agree with TRBD1. Germline CDR1 reads SGDLS; CDR2 reads YYNGEE. The CDR3 runs to 15 residues. In DNA form, the CDR3 reads TGTGCCAACAGCGTTATGGGCTCAACAGGGGATGAGCAGTTCTTC. The encoded protein is CANSVMGSTGDEQFF.